Listed here is a single TCR beta chain. The antigen is not known. This sample stems from a study of CD8 T cells in Susac syndrome. RNA totalling about 0.5 to 1 ug underwent reverse transcription with random hexamers. The immunoSEQ assay covered 54 Vbeta and 13 Jbeta segments for CDR3. TCRdb recomputed calls from the immunoSEQ multiplex PCR reads with MiXCR, one row per CDR3 protein. The sample has some 130,000 distinct CDR3 sequences, roughly 80% seen once. The CDR3 extends over 15 amino acids. Germline values: CDR1 LGHDT, CDR2 YNNKEL (reference sequence). The V and J ends lost 4 bases and 7 bases, in that order; junction bases with no gene match: 12. Study findings and constraints: The study recognized that its TCR sequencing and HLA analysis covered a relatively small number of individuals.

This TCR was sampled from a human donor with multiple sclerosis. Specimen: CD8+ T cells from PBMCs. The chain carries TRBV3-1 and TRBJ1-2, with 7 bases fitting TRBD1. CDR3: CASSLTGGQRIGYTF. In DNA, the CDR3 is TGTGCCAGCAGCCTTACCGGGGGACAGAGAATTGGCTACACCTTC.